Following are 23 T cell receptor beta chains from one sample sequenced in a study of cytomegalovirus exposure and HLA in healthy donors. Amplification used 60 Vbeta primers and 13 Jbeta primers. TCRdb's copy holds only in-frame clones and misses some; the assay was immunoSEQ multiplex PCR. The table has about 98,000 clones, roughly 76% seen once. Material for sequencing was PBMCs. These receptors came from a female donor in good health and CMV-seronegative.

The J gene is TRBJ2-7, the V gene TRBV5-6; D is perhaps TRBD2 (6 bases). The germline V and J ends were trimmed by 6 bases and 4 bases, with 14 bases remaining between them. The CDR3 extends over 13 amino acids. Germline CDR1 and CDR2: SGHDT and YYEEEE. The CDR3 bases are TGTGCCAGCACTGGAGGGGTTTGGTACGAGCAGTACTTC. Residues: CASTGGVWYEQYF.

The chain couples TRBV5-4 to TRBJ2-5; 14 positions agree with TRBD2. Germline CDR1 is SGHNT and CDR2 is YYREEE (reference sequence). This CDR3 spans 16 amino acids. The V gene end was trimmed by 5 bases and the J gene end by 5 bases; junction bases not matched to a gene: 8. In DNA form, the CDR3 reads TGTGCCAGCAGGGATGGGACTAGCGGGAGTCCCGAGACCCAGTACTTC. As protein: CASRDGTSGSPETQYF.

This chain uses TRBV30 with TRBJ2-3; 7 bases fit TRBD1. Germline CDR1 reads GTSNPN; CDR2 reads SVGIG (reference sequence). The CDR3 loop spans 16 amino acids. V dropped 0 bases and J dropped 2; count of bases not matched to a gene: 8. The CDR3 coding sequence is TGTGCCTGGAGTGTACTGACAGGGACCCCCACAGATACGCAGTATTTT. Translation: CAWSVLTGTPTDTQYF.

As regards this clone: Other nucleotide sequences from this sample produce the same CDR3. The chain recombines TRBV5-6 with TRBJ2-6; TRBD1 is a possible D gene (6 bases). The germline CDR1 and CDR2 sequences are SGHDT and YYEEEE. Trimming pared 7 bases from V and 0 bases from J, leaving 8 bases between. This CDR3 is 14 amino acids long. In DNA, the CDR3 is TGTGCCAGCGAGACAGGCTCTGGGGCCAACGTCCTGACTTTC. Translating gives CASETGSGANVLTF. The variable domain in full, with the rest retrieved from reference TRBV5-6 and TRBJ2-6, is DAGVTQSPTHLIKTRGQQVTLRCSPKSGHDTVSWYQQALGQGPQFIFQYYEEEERQRGNFPDRFSGHQFPNYSSELNVNALLLGDSALYLCASETGSGANVLTFGAGSRLTVL.

The rearrangement joins TRBV9 to TRBJ2-1; the match to TRBD2 covers 12 bases. V lost 4 bases and J lost 8; bases outside the gene matches: 10. The CDR3 runs to 16 residues. The V gene's germline CDR1 is SGDLS and CDR2 YYNGEE. CDR3 in DNA: TGTGCCAGCAGCAGGACTAGCGGGGTAACGGGAGATGAGCAGTTCTTC. Its protein product is CASSRTSGVTGDEQFF.

The chain uses TRBV11-2 and TRBJ1-5; tentative D call: TRBD1 (6 bases). The ends were cut back, 5 bases at V and 2 bases at J, with 10 bases in the middle. CDR1 is SGHAT and CDR2 is FQNNGV in the germline V gene. There are 14 residues in the CDR3. DNA of the CDR3: TGTGCCAGCAGCAAGGGGGGGGGCAATCAGCCCCAGCATTTT. The encoded protein is CASSKGGGNQPQHF.

The V and J genes are TRBV18 and TRBJ1-1, with TRBD1 identical over 12 bases. The CDR3 is 17 residues long. CDR1 KGHSH and CDR2 LQKENI come from the germline V gene. J gave up 4 bases and V 6 bases, and 12 bases lay outside the gene matches. CDR3 DNA sequence: TGTGCCAGCTCCCGGGGGGGGACAGGGGGCTTTGGCACTGAAGCTTTCTTT. This sequence encodes CASSRGGTGGFGTEAFF.

This clone was recorded only once. This chain joins TRBV19 and TRBJ2-5; 9 bases agree with TRBD2. The CDR3 loop spans 13 amino acids. The germline V gene encodes CDR1 LNHDA and CDR2 SQIVND (reference sequence). V gave up 6 bases and J gave up 5 bases; unmatched junction bases: 4. The CDR3 reads CASSWREGETQYF. In DNA, the CDR3 is TGTGCCAGTAGCTGGCGGGAGGGGGAGACCCAGTACTTC.

The gene calls are TRBV7-2 and TRBJ1-1, with D possibly being TRBD1 (6 bases). Germline loops: CDR1 SGHTA, CDR2 FQGNSA. Trimming pared 5 bases from V and 1 base from J, leaving 14 bases between. The CDR3 sequence is 15 residues long. The DNA of the CDR3 is TGTGCCAGCAGCCAAACCGGGACAAGGAACACTGAAGCTTTCTTT. Its translation is CASSQTGTRNTEAFF.

The chain combines TRBV12-5 with TRBJ2-1; 11 bases fit TRBD2. The germline CDR1 and CDR2 sequences are LGHNT and FRNRAP. Losses at the gene ends were 0 bases for V and 5 bases for J; bases not matched to a gene: 3. This CDR3 contains 16 residues. The CDR3 sequence is CASGLVTSGRNNEQFF. The CDR3 coding sequence is TGTGCTAGTGGTTTGGTTACTAGCGGGAGAAACAATGAGCAGTTCTTC.

This rearrangement joins TRBV7-2 to TRBJ2-3, with 9 bases matching TRBD2. Germline-derived CDR1 and CDR2 are SGHTA and FQGNSA. The length of the CDR3 is 18 residues. J was trimmed by 3 bases and V by 3 bases; bases with no gene match: 13. CDR3 region: CASSFRYAGGPGTDTQYF. The CDR3 nucleotides read TGTGCCAGCAGCTTCCGGTACGCGGGGGGGCCAGGGACAGATACGCAGTATTTT.

Note on this clone: Distinct nucleotide sequences in the sample also encode this CDR3. The chain couples TRBV9 to TRBJ2-3; D is uncertain. This CDR3 region has 14 residues. V was cut by 0 bases and J by 0 bases, with 5 bases left in between. From germline, CDR1 is SGDLS and CDR2 YYNGEE. As DNA, the CDR3 is TGTGCCAGCAGCGTAGACGGGAGCACAGATACGCAGTATTTT. Its translation is CASSVDGSTDTQYF.

The J gene is TRBJ2-5, the V gene TRBV23-1; maybe TRBD2 (6 bases). TRBV23-1 is an open reading frame whose function is uncertain. V was clipped by 5 bases and J by 5 bases, with 9 bases between them. CDR3 length: 12 residues. CDR3 sequence reads: CASSIGGETQYF. The CDR3 DNA sequence: TGCGCCAGCAGTATAGGAGGGGAGACCCAGTACTTC.

The chain couples TRBV11-3 to TRBJ2-7; perhaps TRBD2 as D (5 bases). Per germline, CDR1 SGHNT and CDR2 YENEEA. This CDR3 contains 15 residues. Trimming left V 5 bases short and J 0 bases short, with 14 bases between. The DNA of the CDR3 is TGTGCCAGCAGCCCGGCGGGCTCGAGCTCCTACGAGCAGTACTTC. Protein sequence: CASSPAGSSSYEQYF.

There are a few counts of this clone. The rearrangement joins TRBV4-3 to TRBJ1-2, with no clear D. The CDR3 has 17 amino acids. Germline CDR1 LGHNA, CDR2 YSLEER. Trimming removed 0 bases at V and 8 bases at J, with 22 bases between. Written as DNA, the CDR3 is TGCGCCAGCAGCCAAGATGGCCCCTCCTCCACAACATGGGGCTACACCTTC. Its protein is CASSQDGPSSTTWGYTF.

The chain joins TRBV29-1 to TRBJ1-3, with D hard to call. V was clipped by 7 bases and J by 0 bases, with 13 bases between them. The germline gives CDR1 SQVTM, CDR2 ANQGSEA. This CDR3 has 14 amino acids. The DNA for the CDR3 is TGCAGCGCCTCCCAAGCCGGCTCTGGAAACACCATATATTTT. This codes for CSASQAGSGNTIYF.

The genes are TRBV7-6 and TRBJ2-1; 7 nucleotides align to TRBD2. The ends lost 8 bases at V and 5 bases at J; junction bases unmatched: 6. Germline loops: CDR1 SGHVS, CDR2 FNYEAQ. The CDR3 runs to 13 residues. CDR3 sequence reads: CASRLAENNEQFF. CDR3 DNA sequence: TGTGCCAGCCGGCTAGCGGAGAACAATGAGCAGTTCTTC.

This clone was recorded a few times. This chain uses TRBV13 with TRBJ2-6; D possibly corresponds to TRBD1 (6 bases). Trimming took off 6 bases at V and 0 bases at J, with 15 bases between the two ends. The CDR3 length is 17 residues. CDR1 PRHDT and CDR2 FYEKMQ come from the germline V gene (reference sequence). CDR3 in DNA: TGTGCCAGCAGACAACAGGGCGGTAGCTCTGGGGCCAACGTCCTGACTTTC. It translates to CASRQQGGSSGANVLTF.

This rearrangement joins TRBV5-6 to TRBJ1-2, with unresolved D. Germline CDR1 SGHDT, CDR2 YYEEEE. The CDR3 covers 12 residues. Trimming stripped 0 bases from V and 8 bases from J, with 8 bases between. The CDR3 region has the DNA TGTGCCAGCAGCTTGGCGCAGGCGGGCTACACCTTC. This encodes CASSLAQAGYTF.

The rearrangement joins TRBV5-4 to TRBJ2-7, with 7 bases fitting TRBD2. CDR3 length equals 15 residues. CDR1 and CDR2 from the germline V gene are SGHNT and YYREEE (reference sequence). J gave up 3 bases and V 4 bases, and 10 bases lay outside the gene matches. The CDR3 loop reads CASSRGSGVNYEQYF. DNA for the CDR3: TGTGCCAGCAGCAGAGGGAGCGGGGTCAACTACGAGCAGTACTTC.

This chain joins TRBV9 and TRBJ1-1; D is perhaps TRBD1 (6 bases). The CDR3 runs 14 residues. CDR1 and CDR2 (germline): SGDLS, YYNGEE. Deletions cut 1 base from V and 4 bases from J, with 11 bases between. CDR3 sequence (DNA): TGTGCCAGCAGCGTAACAGGGACGGGCACTGAAGCTTTCTTT. It specifies CASSVTGTGTEAFF.

This clone was picked up one time. The chain employs TRBV13 and TRBJ1-2; TRBD1 matches 8 bases. The CDR3 is 14 amino acids. CDR1 and CDR2 from the germline V gene are PRHDT and FYEKMQ (reference sequence). V was pared by 1 base and J by 5 bases, with 3 bases of the junction left unmatched. CDR3 nucleotides: TGTGCCAGCAGCTTAGTGGACAGGGAATATGGCTACACCTTC. Translating gives CASSLVDREYGYTF.

A word on this clone: One end of the junction fails to match germline, which may point to a read error. The chain couples TRBV28 to TRBJ2-7, with TRBD2 matching 15 bases. Germline loops: CDR1 MDHEN, CDR2 SYDVKM. This CDR3 spans 18 amino acids. In DNA form, the CDR3 reads TGTGCCATCAGTCACTTCCCGGGACTAGCGGGAGGCCGGAACGAGCAGTACTTC. Translated: CAISHFPGLAGGRNEQYF.